This T cell receptor beta chain was recorded in a study of chemoradiotherapy in HPV16-positive cancers. Trimming took 7 bases from V and 7 from J, leaving 14 bases between them. Germline V CDR1 and CDR2: SNHLY, FYNNEI. This CDR3 spans 12 amino acids. Sequencing used immunoSEQ multiplex PCR; TCRdb keeps in-frame clones, though not all of them. The sample comprises about 10,000 clones, approximately 70% of which are singletons, and roughly 13% rests with the top ten. This clonotype originated in a human donor with HPV-associated anogenital cancer. This specimen was collected from a patient who underwent chemoradiotherapy. The chain employs TRBV2 and TRBJ2-7; tentative D call: TRBD2 (6 bases). The CDR3 here is CASKELAREQYF. The CDR3 nucleotides are TGTGCCAGCAAAGAACTAGCCCGGGAGCAGTACTTC.